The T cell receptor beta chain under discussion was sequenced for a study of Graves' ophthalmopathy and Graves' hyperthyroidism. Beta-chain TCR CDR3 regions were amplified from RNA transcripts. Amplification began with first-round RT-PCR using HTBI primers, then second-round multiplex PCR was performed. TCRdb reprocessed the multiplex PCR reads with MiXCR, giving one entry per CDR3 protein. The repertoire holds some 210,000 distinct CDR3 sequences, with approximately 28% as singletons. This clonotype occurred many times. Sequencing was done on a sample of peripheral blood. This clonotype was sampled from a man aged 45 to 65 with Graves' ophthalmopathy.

The DNA for the CDR3 is TGCAGTGCTAGACTACTAGCGGGGGAGGAGACCCAGTACTTC. Translation: CSARLLAGEETQYF. V gene TRBV20-1 combines with J gene TRBJ2-5; 11 nucleotides line up with TRBD2. Germline values: CDR1 DFQATT, CDR2 SNEGSKA (reference sequence). CDR3 size: 14 residues. V shed 2 bases, J shed 5 bases, and the junction held 4 bases outside the gene matches.